The 23 T cell receptor beta chains below all came from one sample that was sequenced in a study of OX40 agonist ivuxolimab in advanced cancers. The data were produced by immunoSEQ multiplex PCR, yet TCRdb's version contains in-frame clones alone and is incomplete. The sample has about 49,000 clones, roughly four fifths seen once. Here the sequenced sample was CD4+ or CD8+ T cells sorted from blood, taken in a trial of the OX40 agonist ivuxolimab. These receptors all come from an adult with an advanced solid tumor such as melanoma, head and neck, liver or kidney cancer.

This rearrangement joins TRBV7-2 to TRBJ2-3, with unresolved D. CDR1 SGHTA and CDR2 FQGNSA come from the germline V gene. The V gene lost 1 base and the J gene lost 2 bases, with 7 bases spanning the gap. The CDR3 runs 14 residues. CDR3 loop: CASSLDPHTDTQYF. The CDR3 region has the DNA TGTGCCAGCAGCTTAGATCCGCACACAGATACGCAGTATTTT.

V gene TRBV7-9 combines with J gene TRBJ2-3; a possible D gene is TRBD2 (5 bases). The germline CDR1 and CDR2 sequences are SEHNR and FQNEAQ (reference sequence). V dropped 6 bases and J dropped 2 bases, with 12 bases sitting between them. The CDR3 loop spans 14 amino acids. CDR3 nucleotide sequence: TGTGCCAGCAGAAACCTCCGGGACACAGATACGCAGTATTTT. Amino acid sequence: CASRNLRDTDTQYF.

J is TRBJ1-2 and V is TRBV28; a weak D match, TRBD1 (5 bases). Germline V gives CDR1 MDHEN, CDR2 SYDVKM. This CDR3 is built from 15 residues. V was shortened by 5 bases and J by 4 bases, with 17 bases between the two germline ends. CDR3 protein: CASSPPGLNIYGYTF. The CDR3 DNA reads as TGTGCCAGCAGTCCCCCGGGACTAAATATCTATGGCTACACCTTC.

The chain has TRBV7-9 and TRBJ1-2; possibly TRBD1 for D (5 bases). V was cut by 5 bases and J by 1 base, with 11 bases left in between. Germline V lookup: CDR1 SEHNR, CDR2 FQNEAQ (reference sequence). The CDR3 is made up of 14 amino acids. The CDR3 sequence: CASSLGGLNYGYTF. For the CDR3, the DNA is TGTGCCAGCAGCCTGGGGGGACTTAACTATGGCTACACCTTC. The full variable domain, with the rest looked up from reference TRBV7-9 and TRBJ1-2, is DTGVSQNPRHKITKRGQNVTFRCDPISEHNRLYWYRQTLGQGPEFLTYFQNEAQLEKSRLLSDRFSAERPKGSFSTLEIQRTEQGDSAMYLCASSLGGLNYGYTFGSGTRLTVV.

This clone was found once. The chain carries TRBV29-1 and TRBJ2-7, with 11 bases matching TRBD1. This CDR3 spans 14 amino acids. The V segment lost 4 bases and the J segment 5 bases; nucleotides outside the gene matches: 7. The germline V gene encodes CDR1 SQVTM and CDR2 ANQGSEA. Here the CDR3 reads CSVVGQGATHEQYF. DNA for the CDR3: TGCAGCGTTGTTGGACAGGGGGCAACCCACGAGCAGTACTTC.

This clone was counted a few times. J is TRBJ2-5 and V is TRBV10-3; 7 bases are shared with TRBD1. This CDR3 spans 13 amino acids. The germline V gene encodes CDR1 ENHRY and CDR2 SYGVKD. The V segment lost 10 bases and the J segment 3 bases; nucleotides outside the gene matches: 8. CDR3 nucleotides: TGTGCCACCCAGACAGGGACGGAAGAGACCCAGTACTTC. Protein sequence: CATQTGTEETQYF.

In its sample, this clone ranks as medium-sized. This chain joins TRBV2 and TRBJ2-7, with 12 bases that match TRBD2. CDR1 SNHLY and CDR2 FYNNEI come from the germline V gene. Trimming cost V 5 bases and J 6 bases; bases outside gene matches: 5. The length of the CDR3 is 14 residues. This CDR3 reads CASSRLAGASEQYF. The CDR3 DNA reads TGTGCCAGCAGTCGACTAGCGGGAGCATCCGAGCAGTACTTC.

This rearrangement joins TRBV19 to TRBJ1-3, with D unclear. The CDR3 totals 14 residues. Germline V CDR1 and CDR2: LNHDA, SQIVND (reference sequence). V was clipped by 3 bases and J by 8 bases, with 14 bases between them. The CDR3 region is CASSIFRSSDTIYF. The CDR3 DNA sequence: TGTGCCAGTAGTATTTTCCGGTCCTCGGACACCATATATTTT.

V usage is TRBV7-9 and J usage is TRBJ1-1, with D unclear. Per germline, CDR1 SEHNR and CDR2 FQNEAQ (reference sequence). Deletions cut 1 base from V and 5 bases from J, with 8 bases between. The length of the CDR3 is 13 residues. The CDR3 is CASSLGQNTEAFF. DNA of the CDR3: TGTGCCAGCAGCTTAGGGCAGAATACTGAAGCTTTCTTT. The complete variable domain, with remaining parts taken from reference TRBV7-9 and TRBJ1-1, reads DTGVSQNPRHKITKRGQNVTFRCDPISEHNRLYWYRQTLGQGPEFLTYFQNEAQLEKSRLLSDRFSAERPKGSFSTLEIQRTEQGDSAMYLCASSLGQNTEAFFGQGTRLTVV.

For this clone: Germline and junction disagree at one end, which may indicate a read error. The chain has TRBV2 and TRBJ2-4, with D possibly called TRBD1 or TRBD2 (7 bases each). This CDR3 comprises 11 residues. CDR1 and CDR2 from the germline V gene are SNHLY and FYNNEI. The CDR3 spells CASTSRGGPTF. The CDR3 nucleotides are TGTGCCAGCACCTCCAGGGGGGGGCCTACATTC.

The chain joins TRBV19 to TRBJ1-5, with 11 nucleotides matching TRBD1. The CDR3 sequence is 15 residues long. The trim removed 3 bases at V and 6 bases at J, leaving 4 bases unmatched. CDR1 is LNHDA, CDR2 SQIVND, per germline (reference sequence). CDR3 sequence: CASSIRTGGVQPQHF. The CDR3 nucleotides are TGTGCCAGTAGTATCCGGACAGGGGGCGTTCAGCCCCAGCATTTT.

This chain joins TRBV28 and TRBJ2-3, with D perhaps matching TRBD2 (6 bases). The CDR3 contains 11 residues. V gave up 4 bases and J gave up 8 bases, with 7 bases separating them. Germline V gives CDR1 MDHEN, CDR2 SYDVKM. Here the CDR3 reads CASSSGVTQYF. CDR3 nucleotide sequence: TGTGCCAGCAGTTCGGGAGTTACGCAGTATTTT.

The chain has TRBV4-3 and TRBJ2-6, with no clear D. CDR3 size: 17 residues. Germline V lookup: CDR1 LGHNA, CDR2 YSLEER. V lost 0 bases, J lost 4 bases, and 13 bases lay in between. CDR3: CASSQEEYWQGANVLTF. CDR3 DNA: TGCGCCAGCAGCCAAGAGGAATATTGGCAGGGGGCCAACGTCCTGACTTTC.

The CDR3 loop is CASSLNSAGVFTGELFF. The DNA of the CDR3 is TGTGCCAGCAGCTTAAATTCAGCGGGAGTGTTCACCGGGGAGCTGTTTTTT. V and J are TRBV7-2 and TRBJ2-2; 8 bases are shared with TRBD2. Germline CDR1 is SGHTA and CDR2 is FQGNSA. With 2 bases clipped from V and 4 bases from J, the junction kept 9 bases outside the gene matches. This CDR3 region has 17 residues.

The chain has TRBV7-5 and TRBJ2-3; no DNA check was done on the table's D call, TRBD2. TRBV7-5 has pseudogene status. This CDR3 comprises 18 residues. The CDR3 loop reads CARSLEALAEINTDTQYF. The DNA of the CDR3 is TGTGCCAGAAGCTTAGAGGCCCTAGCGGAGATTAACACAGATACGCAGTATTTT.

The chain carries TRBV6-6 and TRBJ1-1; tentative D call: TRBD1 (5 bases). The germline CDR1 and CDR2 sequences are MNHNY and SVGAGI (reference sequence). The V gene lost 5 bases and the J gene lost 0 bases, with 10 bases spanning the gap. The CDR3 spans 14 residues. Here the CDR3 reads CASSRGPLNTEAFF. The CDR3 nucleotides read TGTGCCAGCAGTCGGGGACCTCTGAACACTGAAGCTTTCTTT.

This clone has only one observation. This chain uses TRBV15 with TRBJ2-5, with 10 bases that match TRBD1. The CDR3 sequence is 16 residues long. The V gene end was trimmed by 6 bases and the J gene end by 4 bases; junction bases not matched to a gene: 11. Germline V gives CDR1 LNHNV, CDR2 YYDKDF (reference sequence). This chain's CDR3 is CATRTGGEIGRETQYF. CDR3 DNA sequence: TGTGCCACCAGGACAGGGGGCGAAATAGGGAGAGAGACCCAGTACTTC.

The V call is TRBV14, the J call TRBJ2-7; the match to TRBD2 covers 7 bases. The CDR3 extends over 12 amino acids. With V trimmed by 3 bases and J by 9 bases, 5 bases remained unmatched. In germline, CDR1 is SGHDN, CDR2 FVKESK. CDR3 coding DNA: TGTGCCAGCAGCCAGCGGGGGTTTCGGCAGTACTTC. Translation: CASSQRGFRQYF.

The genes are TRBV19 and TRBJ2-1; 10 bases are a match to TRBD2. CDR1 and CDR2 (germline): LNHDA, SQIVND (reference sequence). The CDR3 runs 16 residues. Trimming removed 6 bases from V and 7 bases from J; junction bases left unmatched: 12. CDR3 in amino acids: CASSLAGAARVNEQFF. The CDR3 region has the DNA TGTGCCAGTAGCCTAGCGGGAGCCGCGAGGGTGAATGAGCAGTTCTTC.

This clone was detected a few times. V is TRBV5-6 and J is TRBJ1-2; tentatively, D is TRBD1 (5 bases). This CDR3 spans 15 amino acids. V gave up 4 bases and J gave up 5 bases, with 18 bases separating them. Germline V gene lookup returns CDR1 SGHDT and CDR2 YYEEEE. The CDR3 here is CASSPQGRWLYGYTF. DNA for the CDR3: TGTGCCAGCAGCCCCCAGGGTAGATGGTTATATGGCTACACCTTC.

This clone was seen only a few times. The CDR3 coding sequence is TGTGCCTGGGCTAGTGAAACTAATGAAAAACTGTTTTTT. Translating it yields CAWASETNEKLFF. The chain couples TRBV30 to TRBJ1-4; the D is unclear. The CDR3 length is 13 residues. Trimming removed 5 bases from V and 1 base from J, with 8 bases in between. Per germline, CDR1 GTSNPN and CDR2 SVGIG (reference sequence).

The chain couples TRBV5-1 to TRBJ2-5; D gene ambiguous. V lost 5 bases and J 2 bases, leaving 7 bases between the germline ends. The CDR3 length is 12 residues. Germline V gene sequence: CDR1 SGHRS, CDR2 YFSETQ. The CDR3 loop reads CASRGLQETQYF. CDR3 in DNA: TGCGCCAGCAGGGGCCTACAAGAGACCCAGTACTTC.

This clone was picked up a small number of times. The rearrangement joins TRBV18 to TRBJ2-4; 8 bases agree with TRBD1. The CDR3 covers 14 residues. V gave up 3 bases and J gave up 8 bases; unmatched junction bases: 6. CDR1 and CDR2 from the germline V gene are KGHSH and LQKENI. The CDR3 sequence is CASSPRQGMDIQYF. The DNA for the CDR3 is TGTGCCAGCTCACCCCGACAGGGGATGGACATTCAGTACTTC.